Following are 28 T cell receptor beta chains from one sample sequenced in a study of T-cell reconstitution after alpha-beta-depleted transplantation in children. Unique molecular identifiers were used in preparing the TCRbeta library. MiXCR, run by TCRdb on the PCR reads, gives a single entry per CDR3 protein. The profile shows 200,000 to 250,000 distinct CDR3 sequences, 12% of them singletons. The material was PBMCs from the stem cell graft donor, obtained from the stem cell graft. These receptors were obtained from a human donor who donated a stem cell graft to a child with acute lymphoblastic leukemia.

This clonotype has a count of ten or more. V usage is TRBV7-9 and J usage is TRBJ1-6; D may be TRBD1 (6 bases). CDR3 length: 15 residues. V was shortened by 3 bases and J by 7 bases, with 13 bases between the two germline ends. Germline V gene lookup returns CDR1 SEHNR and CDR2 FQNEAQ (reference sequence). This CDR3 is CASSLLQGGNSPLHF. The CDR3 DNA is TGTGCCAGCAGCTTGCTACAGGGTGGGAATTCACCCCTCCACTTT.

This clonotype appeared many times. V and J are TRBV5-1 and TRBJ2-1; 8 positions agree with TRBD1. There are 15 residues in the CDR3. Losses at the gene ends were 4 bases for V and 2 bases for J; bases not matched to a gene: 5. The V gene's germline CDR1 is SGHRS and CDR2 YFSETQ. Written as DNA, the CDR3 is TGCGCCAGCAGCGTGACAGGGGATGCCTACAATGAGCAGTTCTTC. Translating it yields CASSVTGDAYNEQFF.

This chain uses TRBV11-3 with TRBJ2-5; 8 bases agree with TRBD1. V lost 0 bases and J lost 3; bases outside the gene matches: 9. The CDR3 extends over 17 amino acids. The V gene's germline CDR1 is SGHNT and CDR2 YENEEA. The CDR3 is CASSLEGGRGREETQYF. CDR3 in DNA: TGTGCCAGCAGCTTAGAAGGCGGCAGGGGGCGCGAAGAGACCCAGTACTTC.

This clonotype has a count of ten or more. The chain carries TRBV29-1 and TRBJ2-3; D unresolved. The CDR3 spans 14 residues. V was clipped by 1 base and J by 2 bases, with 10 bases between them. Per the germline V gene, CDR1 is SQVTM and CDR2 is ANQGSEA. Here the CDR3 reads CSVEAWQLTDTQYF. CDR3 bases: TGCAGCGTTGAAGCCTGGCAGCTCACAGATACGCAGTATTTT.

The sample holds many counts of this clonotype. This chain connects TRBV27 to TRBJ2-7; TRBD1 agrees at 7 bases. V trimming: 5 bases; J trimming: 1 base; junction bases outside the gene matches: 2. The CDR3 length is 13 residues. Germline loops: CDR1 MNHEY, CDR2 SMNVEV (reference sequence). For the CDR3, the DNA is TGTGCCAGCAGTCCGGACAGGTCCTACGAGCAGTACTTC. Translated, it gives CASSPDRSYEQYF.

This clonotype was seen at least ten times. The V gene is TRBV6-4, the J gene TRBJ2-1; 10 bases match TRBD1. CDR3 length: 15 residues. Germline V gene sequence: CDR1 MRHNA, CDR2 SNTAGT. The V segment lost 5 bases and the J segment 7 bases; nucleotides outside the gene matches: 8. The CDR3 bases are TGTGCCAGCAGTACCGGGACAGGGGAAGGGAATGAGCAGTTCTTC. Translated, it gives CASSTGTGEGNEQFF.

This clonotype was detected many times. Its ends do not fully match the called genes, so a read error is possible. As DNA, the CDR3 is TGTGCCAGCAGCGAAGTGATACGGTACGAGCAGTACTTC. This translates into CASSEVIRYEQYF. This chain connects TRBV6-1 to TRBJ2-7; no clear D gene. Per germline, CDR1 MNHNS and CDR2 SASEGT. The CDR3 totals 13 residues.

A few counts support this clonotype. This sequence joins TRBV28 and TRBJ2-1; maybe TRBD2 (6 bases). V gave up 10 bases and J gave up 10 bases, with 20 bases separating them. Per the germline V gene, CDR1 is MDHEN and CDR2 is SYDVKM. The CDR3 spans 13 residues. Here the CDR3 reads CAIQPPSGDEQFF. The CDR3 DNA sequence: TGTGCCATCCAACCCCCCTCGGGAGACGAGCAGTTCTTC.

Only a few counts were recorded for this clonotype. CDR3 region: CAISEYQGAYEQYF. The CDR3 DNA follows: TGTGCCATCAGTGAGTATCAGGGGGCCTACGAGCAGTACTTC. The gene calls are TRBV10-3 and TRBJ2-7, with 7 nucleotides matching TRBD1. Germline V gene data show CDR1 as ENHRY and CDR2 as SYGVKD. The CDR3 length is 14 residues. V dropped 1 base and J dropped 2; count of bases not matched to a gene: 2.

This clonotype was detected a few times. The chain recombines TRBV19 with TRBJ1-5; a possible D gene is TRBD1 (6 bases). V lost 6 bases, J lost 1 base, and 13 bases lay in between. Looked up from germline, CDR1 is LNHDA and CDR2 is SQIVND (reference sequence). The CDR3 is 15 amino acids. The CDR3 bases are TGTGCCAGTAGGAGAGGGACAAGAAGCAATCAGCCCCAGCATTTT. Its protein is CASRRGTRSNQPQHF.

The sample holds one count of this clonotype. The gene calls are TRBV6-1 and TRBJ1-5; D is ambiguous. CDR3 length equals 13 residues. V lost 8 bases to trimming and J lost 7 bases, with 15 bases between them. Per germline, CDR1 MNHNS and CDR2 SASEGT. The CDR3 nucleotides read TGTGCCAGCCAGAGGCTTTCTGGGCAGCCCCAGCATTTT. Encoded protein: CASQRLSGQPQHF.

The table lists this clonotype with many counts. The chain joins TRBV9 to TRBJ2-5; 7 nucleotides line up with TRBD2. Germline CDR1 reads SGDLS; CDR2 reads YYNGEE. The CDR3 extends over 13 amino acids. V gave up 4 bases and J gave up 5 bases; unmatched junction bases: 5. The chain's CDR3 is CASSSPGGETQYF. In nucleotides, the CDR3 is TGTGCCAGCAGCTCTCCCGGGGGGGAGACCCAGTACTTC. Combining the CDR3 with reference TRBV9 and TRBJ2-5 gives the whole variable domain DSGVTQTPKHLITATGQRVTLRCSPRSGDLSVYWYQQSLDQGLQFLIQYYNGEERAKGNILERFSAQQFPDLHSELNLSSLELGDSALYFCASSSPGGETQYFGPGTRLLVL.

This clonotype was seen many times. The chain recombines TRBV12-3 or TRBV12-4 with TRBJ1-2; 8 bases are a match to TRBD1. This CDR3 region has 13 residues. V shed 6 bases and J 3 bases; nucleotides not matched to a gene: 3. The CDR3 protein is CASSGQGYYGYTF. Here the CDR3 DNA reads TGTGCCAGCAGCGGACAGGGTTACTATGGCTACACCTTC.

This clonotype was recorded many times. The chain carries TRBV12-3 or TRBV12-4 and TRBJ2-7, with D unresolved. The germline V and J ends were trimmed by 8 bases and 3 bases, with 8 bases remaining between them. This CDR3 spans 11 amino acids. The CDR3 protein is CASSQIYEQYF. The CDR3 bases are TGTGCCAGCTCCCAAATCTACGAGCAGTACTTC.

This clonotype was picked up many times. The CDR3 loop is CASSQTAGRRETQYF. The CDR3 DNA reads TGTGCCAGCAGCCAAACTGCGGGCAGGCGAGAGACCCAGTACTTC. The chain has TRBV7-9 and TRBJ2-5; D perhaps matches TRBD2 (5 bases). V dropped 5 bases and J dropped 4 bases, with 17 bases sitting between them. Germline CDR1 SEHNR, CDR2 FQNEAQ (reference sequence). The CDR3 spans 15 residues.

This clonotype was observed at least ten times. The V call is TRBV4-1, the J call TRBJ2-5; 8 nucleotides match TRBD1. Trimming at V came to 4 bases and at J to 3 bases, leaving 7 bases not matched to a gene. Germline V gives CDR1 MGHRA, CDR2 YSYEKL. This CDR3 is built from 15 residues. The CDR3 reads CASSLMTGAKETQYF. The CDR3 DNA reads TGCGCCAGCAGCCTCATGACAGGGGCGAAAGAGACCCAGTACTTC.

The chain carries TRBV19 and TRBJ2-1; D ambiguous. Trimming shortened V by 5 bases and J by 2 bases, and 4 bases separated the two germline ends. There are 12 residues in the CDR3. Germline V gene lookup returns CDR1 LNHDA and CDR2 SQIVND (reference sequence). DNA of the CDR3: TGTGCCAGTAGTGTGGCCTACAATGAGCAGTTCTTC. Protein: CASSVAYNEQFF.

This clonotype was detected a few times. J is TRBJ1-6 and V is TRBV20-1, with D maybe TRBD1 (5 bases). Germline V gene data show CDR1 as DFQATT and CDR2 as SNEGSKA (reference sequence). The germline V and J ends were trimmed by 3 bases and 8 bases, with 20 bases remaining between them. The CDR3 loop spans 16 amino acids. The CDR3: CSASPLGRGPDSPLHF. CDR3 DNA: TGCAGTGCTAGCCCCTTAGGGAGGGGACCCGATTCACCCCTCCACTTT.

The table lists this clonotype with many counts. V is TRBV2 and J is TRBJ2-1, with D maybe TRBD2 (6 bases). Germline-derived CDR1 and CDR2 are SNHLY and FYNNEI. The CDR3 is 15 residues long. Trimming shortened V by 7 bases and J by 6 bases, and 19 bases separated the two germline ends. The CDR3 coding sequence is TGTGCCAGCATCGTGTCGGGACTGCTTGGCAATGAGCAGTTCTTC. Translating gives CASIVSGLLGNEQFF.

This clonotype was seen many times. The chain has TRBV12-3 or TRBV12-4 and TRBJ2-5, with D maybe TRBD1 (6 bases). The V end was cut by 4 bases, the J end by 5 bases, with 11 bases between. This CDR3 has 13 residues. In DNA form, the CDR3 reads TGTGCCAGCAGTTCCAGGGGATATGAGACCCAGTACTTC. This encodes CASSSRGYETQYF.

This clonotype was found many times. The rearrangement uses TRBV15 and TRBJ1-5; D might be TRBD1 (6 bases). CDR1 is LNHNV, CDR2 YYDKDF, per germline (reference sequence). The CDR3 runs to 16 residues. V was pared by 5 bases and J by 1 base, with 15 bases between. The CDR3 DNA follows: TGTGCCACCAGCGTCAACAGGGTGGGGAGCAATCAGCCCCAGCATTTT. Its protein is CATSVNRVGSNQPQHF. Using reference TRBV15 and TRBJ1-5 for the parts outside the CDR3, the full variable domain is DAMVIQNPRYQVTQFGKPVTLSCSQTLNHNVMYWYQQKSSQAPKLLFHYYDKDFNNEADTPDNFQSRRPNTSFCFLDIRSPGLGDTAMYLCATSVNRVGSNQPQHFGDGTRLSIL.

This clonotype came up a few times. The rearrangement links TRBV20-1 to TRBJ2-7, with D tentatively TRBD2 (6 bases). V was cut by 6 bases and J by 3 bases, with 15 bases left in between. CDR3 size: 13 residues. Per germline, CDR1 DFQATT and CDR2 SNEGSKA (reference sequence). The CDR3 reads CSAAPGVNYEQYF. CDR3 in DNA: TGCAGTGCCGCGCCGGGGGTCAACTACGAGCAGTACTTC.

There are many counts of this clonotype. This chain uses TRBV12-3 or TRBV12-4 with TRBJ2-2; no reliable D call. V was shortened by 6 bases and J by 4 bases, with 6 bases between the two germline ends. The length of the CDR3 is 12 residues. In DNA form, the CDR3 reads TGTGCCAGCAGACAGTCCACCGGGGAGCTGTTTTTT. This translates into CASRQSTGELFF.

This sequence joins TRBV24-1 and TRBJ2-1; TRBD2 agrees at 8 bases. Germline assignment: CDR1 KGHDR and CDR2 SFDVKD. CDR3 length: 15 residues. V dropped 7 bases and J dropped 8; count of bases not matched to a gene: 12. As DNA, the CDR3 is TGTGCCACCAGCGCCCGGGGGGGCTATAGTGATGAGCAGTTCTTC. The encoded protein is CATSARGGYSDEQFF.

Many counts were recorded for this clonotype. The chain combines TRBV9 with TRBJ1-1; D not resolved. CDR3 length: 14 residues. The V gene lost 4 bases and the J gene lost 0 bases, with 10 bases spanning the gap. In germline, CDR1 is SGDLS, CDR2 YYNGEE. The CDR3 nucleotides read TGTGCCAGCAGCCCACGGCTAATGAACACTGAAGCTTTCTTT. Translated: CASSPRLMNTEAFF.

This clonotype showed up many times. In DNA form, the CDR3 reads TGTGCCAGCAGTTTCTTTCTCACAGATACGCAGTATTTT. Protein product: CASSFFLTDTQYF. The chain is built from TRBV27 and TRBJ2-3; unclear D gene. Germline V gives CDR1 MNHEY, CDR2 SMNVEV (reference sequence). This CDR3 has 13 amino acids. V was cut by 3 bases and J by 2 bases, with 6 bases left in between.

The chain combines TRBV29-1 with TRBJ1-2; no firm D call. V was shortened by 7 bases and J by 4 bases, with 13 bases between the two germline ends. Per germline, CDR1 SQVTM and CDR2 ANQGSEA. CDR3 length: 12 amino acids. Written as DNA, the CDR3 is TGCAGCGCCCATCTCCAATCCTATGGCTACACCTTC. This sequence encodes CSAHLQSYGYTF.

This clonotype was found a few times. This rearrangement joins TRBV19 to TRBJ2-2; weak D call: TRBD2 (6 bases). The CDR3 loop spans 12 amino acids. V was pared by 11 bases and J by 4 bases, with 11 bases between. Germline CDR1 and CDR2: LNHDA and SQIVND (reference sequence). CDR3 DNA: TGTGCCTTCCGGGGGATCACCGGGGAGCTGTTTTTT. Translating gives CAFRGITGELFF. Variable domain in full (rest from reference TRBV19 and TRBJ2-2): DGGITQSPKYLFRKEGQNVTLSCEQNLNHDAMYWYRQDPGQGLRLIYYSQIVNDFQKGDIAEGYSVSREKKESFPLTVTSAQKNPTAFYLCAFRGITGELFFGEGSRLTVL.